These 32 T cell receptor beta chains were sequenced from one sample in a study of blood T cell repertoires in COVID-19. Clones were sequenced by immunoSEQ multiplex PCR, and TCRdb holds only the in-frame ones, with some missing. The data show 250,000 or so clones, about 85% seen once. Input material: peripheral blood. The receptors originated from a man younger than 35 with active or convalescent COVID-19.

This clone appeared a single time. The chain employs TRBV28 and TRBJ2-2, with TRBD2 matching over 9 bases. Germline CDR1 MDHEN, CDR2 SYDVKM. There are 17 residues in the CDR3. Trimming cost V 11 bases and J 0 bases; bases outside gene matches: 13. CDR3 nucleotides: TGTGCCTCCTTAGCGGGAGCGGGGGCTTCGAACACCGGGGAGCTGTTTTTT. It yields the protein CASLAGAGASNTGELFF. Filled out from reference TRBV28 and TRBJ2-2, the complete variable domain reads DVKVTQSSRYLVKRTGEKVFLECVQDMDHENMFWYRQDPGLGLRLIYFSYDVKMKEKGDIPEGYSVSREKKERFSLILESASTNQTSMYLCASLAGAGASNTGELFFGEGSRLTVL.

The chain has TRBV5-1 and TRBJ2-3; 10 bases line up with TRBD1. The CDR3 sequence is 14 residues long. Germline V gives CDR1 SGHRS, CDR2 YFSETQ. V shed 3 bases, J shed 7 bases, and the junction held 5 bases outside the gene matches. The CDR3 DNA sequence: TGCGCCAGCAGCTCGGGACAGGGGACCAATACGCAGTATTTT. Protein product: CASSSGQGTNTQYF.

The J gene is TRBJ2-5, the V gene TRBV3-1 (or the pseudogene TRBV3-2), with a weak D call TRBD2 (6 bases). V was cut by 0 bases and J by 5 bases, with 13 bases left in between. This CDR3 has 15 amino acids. The germline V gene encodes CDR1 LGHDT and CDR2 YNNKEL (reference sequence). This CDR3 is CASSQEEGLYETQYF. In nucleotides, the CDR3 is TGTGCCAGCAGCCAAGAGGAAGGACTATACGAGACCCAGTACTTC.

The rearrangement joins TRBV11-2 to TRBJ1-2; D gene unclear. V lost 1 base and J lost 4, with 13 bases in between. The CDR3 is made up of 15 amino acids. Germline V gene sequence: CDR1 SGHAT, CDR2 FQNNGV. The CDR3 loop is CASSLGPPAGYGYTF. The CDR3 DNA is TGTGCCAGCAGCTTAGGGCCCCCGGCGGGCTATGGCTACACCTTC.

The CDR3: CASSVGSQAGAYEQYF. In DNA form, the CDR3 reads TGTGCCAGCAGCGTAGGGTCGCAGGCGGGAGCCTACGAGCAGTACTTC. The J gene is TRBJ2-7, the V gene TRBV9, with 7 positions matching TRBD2. This CDR3 is built from 16 residues. CDR1 is SGDLS and CDR2 is YYNGEE in the germline V gene. Unmatched junction bases numbered 8, after V lost 0 bases and J lost 2 bases.

The chain uses TRBV28 and TRBJ1-6; weak D call: TRBD1 (5 bases). Trimming shortened V by 6 bases and J by 8 bases, and 20 bases separated the two germline ends. CDR1 and CDR2 from the germline V gene are MDHEN and SYDVKM. This CDR3 has 16 amino acids. The CDR3 loop is CASSSPGAHFDSPLHF. CDR3 sequence (DNA): TGTGCCAGCAGCTCCCCTGGGGCCCACTTCGATTCACCCCTCCACTTT.

The chain has TRBV5-1 and TRBJ2-2; D possibly corresponds to TRBD1 (5 bases). The ends were cut back, 4 bases at V and 3 bases at J, with 7 bases in the middle. The CDR3 contains 13 residues. Germline assignment: CDR1 SGHRS and CDR2 YFSETQ. The CDR3 sequence: CASSAQDTGELFF. CDR3 DNA sequence: TGCGCCAGCAGCGCACAGGACACCGGGGAGCTGTTTTTT.

Written as DNA, the CDR3 is TGTGCCAGCGGACGAGCGGCTATTATTGGAAACACCATATATTTT. It yields the protein CASGRAAIIGNTIYF. This chain connects TRBV21-1 to TRBJ1-3. TRBV21-1 is reported as a pseudogene. The CDR3 runs to 15 residues.

The rearrangement links TRBV14 to TRBJ1-2, with D unresolved. The V end was cut by 1 base, the J end by 8 bases, with 14 bases between. The CDR3 consists of 14 residues. The V gene's germline CDR1 is SGHDN and CDR2 FVKESK. The CDR3 DNA follows: TGTGCCAGCAGCCAAGCTCGACGGCCCGGGGGCTACACCTTC. It specifies CASSQARRPGGYTF.

This chain joins TRBV19 and TRBJ2-1; maybe TRBD1 (5 bases). This CDR3 is 15 amino acids long. Germline loops: CDR1 LNHDA, CDR2 SQIVND (reference sequence). V lost 5 bases, J lost 0 bases, and 11 bases lay in between. The CDR3 bases are TGTGCCAGTAGTTCCCGGACAACCTCCTACAATGAGCAGTTCTTC. This encodes CASSSRTTSYNEQFF.

The chain recombines TRBV5-6 with TRBJ2-7, with no clear D. The V and J ends lost 3 bases and 7 bases respectively, with 17 bases between them. The CDR3 is made up of 14 amino acids. Germline V gene lookup returns CDR1 SGHDT and CDR2 YYEEEE. The CDR3 sequence: CASSSDLLIREQYF. CDR3 nucleotide sequence: TGTGCCAGCAGCTCAGACTTACTAATACGTGAGCAGTACTTC.

The J gene is TRBJ1-1, the V gene TRBV9; D not resolved. Germline values: CDR1 SGDLS, CDR2 YYNGEE. The CDR3 totals 14 residues. V was trimmed by 2 bases and J by 0 bases, leaving 8 bases between them. The CDR3 protein is CASSVGSLNTEAFF. CDR3 nucleotides: TGTGCCAGCAGCGTGGGCAGCTTGAACACTGAAGCTTTCTTT. The full variable domain, with the rest looked up from reference TRBV9 and TRBJ1-1, is DSGVTQTPKHLITATGQRVTLRCSPRSGDLSVYWYQQSLDQGLQFLIQYYNGEERAKGNILERFSAQQFPDLHSELNLSSLELGDSALYFCASSVGSLNTEAFFGQGTRLTVV.

In this sample, this clone turned up a few times. This rearrangement joins TRBV13 to TRBJ1-2, with a weak D call TRBD1 (6 bases). V was cut by 2 bases and J by 1 base, with 14 bases left in between. There are 16 residues in the CDR3. CDR1 is PRHDT and CDR2 is FYEKMQ in the germline V gene (reference sequence). Written as DNA, the CDR3 is TGTGCCAGCAGCTTACGAGGGGGGGGTCTTAACTATGGCTACACCTTC. This codes for CASSLRGGGLNYGYTF.

The genes are TRBV6-5 and TRBJ2-7, with 7 bases that match TRBD2. J was trimmed by 6 bases and V by 5 bases; bases with no gene match: 10. Germline V lookup: CDR1 MNHEY, CDR2 SVGAGI. The CDR3 is 14 residues long. Here the CDR3 reads CASSTRRGGGEQYF. The CDR3 bases are TGTGCCAGCAGTACCAGACGAGGCGGGGGCGAGCAGTACTTC.

The chain is built from TRBV11-1 and TRBJ2-5, with 7 bases aligning to TRBD1. This CDR3 contains 13 residues. Germline CDR1 is SGHAT and CDR2 is FQDESV (reference sequence). J was trimmed by 9 bases and V by 3 bases; bases with no gene match: 7. This chain's CDR3 is CASSFPGQTPQYF. The CDR3 DNA is TGTGCCAGCAGCTTTCCGGGACAGACCCCCCAGTACTTC.

In its sample, this clone was seen once. The rearrangement uses TRBV5-8 and TRBJ1-2; 9 nucleotides match TRBD1. From germline, CDR1 is SGHTS and CDR2 YDEGEE. This CDR3 is 16 amino acids long. V lost 2 bases, J lost 8 bases, and 13 bases stayed unmatched. The CDR3 DNA reads TGTGCCAGCAGCTTCGCGCCGGGACAGGGTGCGATGGGCTACACCTTC. It yields the protein CASSFAPGQGAMGYTF.

The rearrangement links TRBV4-3 to TRBJ1-5; D remains ambiguous. V was clipped by 3 bases and J by 6 bases, with 12 bases between them. The CDR3 spans 14 residues. CDR1 is LGHNA, CDR2 YSLEER, per germline. In nucleotides, the CDR3 is TGCGCCAGCAGCCAGACCTTCCCAGGTCAGCCCCAGCATTTT. Protein product: CASSQTFPGQPQHF.

The chain uses TRBV10-3 and TRBJ1-1; 7 positions match TRBD1. Per the germline V gene, CDR1 is ENHRY and CDR2 is SYGVKD. V gave up 3 bases and J gave up 6 bases; unmatched junction bases: 19. The CDR3 runs to 18 residues. CDR3 amino acids: CAISESARTGQAAAEAFF. The CDR3 nucleotides are TGTGCCATCAGTGAATCGGCTCGAACCGGACAGGCCGCAGCTGAAGCTTTCTTT.

The J gene is TRBJ2-6, the V gene TRBV5-4, with D maybe TRBD2 (5 bases). V lost 4 bases, J lost 2 bases, and 10 bases lay in between. The CDR3 consists of 15 residues. Germline V gene lookup returns CDR1 SGHNT and CDR2 YYREEE (reference sequence). CDR3 bases: TGTGCCAGCAGCCCCTTCGGGGCTGGGGCCAACGTCCTGACTTTC. It codes for CASSPFGAGANVLTF.

The gene calls are TRBV27 and TRBJ2-7, with 9 nucleotides matching TRBD1. The CDR3 has 16 amino acids. CDR1 and CDR2 (germline): MNHEY, SMNVEV (reference sequence). The junction had 10 bases not matched to a gene; V was cut back by 0 bases and J by 7 bases. The DNA for the CDR3 is TGTGCCAGCAGTTTATCGTTGGACAGGGGCCTACGAGAGCAGTACTTC. This gives the protein CASSLSLDRGLREQYF.

The chain combines TRBV19 with TRBJ1-1; no clear D gene. The germline gives CDR1 LNHDA, CDR2 SQIVND (reference sequence). CDR3 length: 14 residues. Trimming pared 4 bases from V and 2 bases from J, leaving 11 bases between. For the CDR3, the DNA is TGTGCCAGTAGTAGAATAGGCGGTAACACTGAAGCTTTCTTT. Its protein is CASSRIGGNTEAFF.

This clone was detected only once. The chain uses TRBV9 and TRBJ1-1, with 9 bases lining up with TRBD1. This CDR3 contains 14 residues. Looked up from germline, CDR1 is SGDLS and CDR2 is YYNGEE. J was trimmed by 6 bases and V by 4 bases; bases with no gene match: 7. CDR3 in amino acids: CASSRTGVVSEAFF. For the CDR3, the DNA is TGTGCCAGCAGCCGGACAGGGGTGGTGTCTGAAGCTTTCTTT.

V and J are TRBV11-3 and TRBJ2-2; a weak D match, TRBD1 (6 bases). Trimming took off 1 base at V and 2 bases at J, with 11 bases between the two ends. Germline loops: CDR1 SGHNT, CDR2 YENEEA. CDR3 length: 16 residues. The CDR3 sequence is CASSLGGPGNTGELFF. The DNA of the CDR3 is TGTGCCAGCAGCTTAGGGGGGCCAGGAAACACCGGGGAGCTGTTTTTT.

This chain joins TRBV2 and TRBJ1-6; no firm D call. The germline V gene encodes CDR1 SNHLY and CDR2 FYNNEI. The CDR3 has 14 amino acids. The germline V and J ends were trimmed by 3 bases and 7 bases, with 10 bases remaining between them. CDR3 nucleotide sequence: TGTGCCAGCAGTGACGGTCTGGGCAATTCACCCCTCCACTTT. Translation gives CASSDGLGNSPLHF.

The rearrangement uses TRBV12-3 or TRBV12-4 and TRBJ1-6; 7 positions match TRBD1. V lost 7 bases, J lost 10 bases, and 7 bases stayed unmatched. The CDR3 runs to 13 residues. DNA of the CDR3: TGTGCCAGCACCATGACAGGGCTATCACCCCTCCACTTT. It specifies CASTMTGLSPLHF.

The gene calls are TRBV5-4 and TRBJ1-1; D might be TRBD1 (6 bases). The length of the CDR3 is 12 residues. V was cut by 1 base and J by 7 bases, with 8 bases left in between. Germline values: CDR1 SGHNT, CDR2 YYREEE (reference sequence). CDR3 sequence: CASSLQGREAFF. CDR3 DNA sequence: TGTGCCAGCAGCTTGCAGGGGCGTGAAGCTTTCTTT.

The chain joins TRBV18 to TRBJ2-7, with TRBD1 matching 9 bases. V was pared by 4 bases and J by 3 bases, with 10 bases of the junction left unmatched. The CDR3 runs 16 residues. The germline CDR1 and CDR2 sequences are KGHSH and LQKENI. The CDR3 protein is CASSLTSGTGSYEQYF. DNA for the CDR3: TGTGCCAGCTCACTAACCTCCGGGACAGGGAGCTACGAGCAGTACTTC.

The J gene is TRBJ2-1, the V gene TRBV29-1; 7 bases fit TRBD2. Germline-derived CDR1 and CDR2 are SQVTM and ANQGSEA. V lost 5 bases to trimming and J lost 8 bases; unmatched junction nucleotides: 12. The length of the CDR3 is 14 residues. The CDR3 spells CSVLGGRAADEQFF. The CDR3 DNA follows: TGCAGCGTTTTAGGTGGGAGGGCGGCGGATGAGCAGTTCTTC.

This clone appeared a few times. The chain couples TRBV6-2 or TRBV6-3 to TRBJ1-5; D call uncertain. V dropped 0 bases and J dropped 3 bases, with 9 bases sitting between them. Germline V CDR1 and CDR2: MNHEY, SVGEGT. The CDR3 runs 15 residues. In DNA form, the CDR3 reads TGTGCCAGCAGTTACTCGAGTGGTCTCAATCAGCCCCAGCATTTT. Encoded protein: CASSYSSGLNQPQHF.

The chain couples TRBV7-8 to TRBJ2-7; TRBD2 agrees at 9 bases. This CDR3 is built from 13 residues. The V gene's germline CDR1 is SGHVS and CDR2 FQNEAQ. The DNA for the CDR3 is TGTGCTACAGCGGATTTAGCGGGGGTCGAGCAGTACTTC. Residues: CATADLAGVEQYF.

The chain carries TRBV27 and TRBJ1-4, with D perhaps matching TRBD1 (6 bases). Trimming shortened V by 4 bases and J by 8 bases, and 11 bases separated the two germline ends. Germline CDR1 is MNHEY and CDR2 is SMNVEV (reference sequence). This CDR3 is 13 amino acids long. CDR3 DNA: TGTGCCAGCAGTTACAGGGACGACGAAAAACTGTTTTTT. Encoded protein: CASSYRDDEKLFF.

This clone was seen a handful of times. The rearrangement joins TRBV15 to TRBJ1-2; TRBD1 matches 11 bases. In germline, CDR1 is LNHNV, CDR2 YYDKDF (reference sequence). The J segment lost 4 bases and the V segment lost 2 bases, leaving 9 bases of the junction unmatched. The CDR3 runs 17 residues. CDR3 protein: CATSRRTGQGASYGYTF. The CDR3 DNA is TGTGCCACCAGCAGACGAACAGGACAGGGGGCATCCTATGGCTACACCTTC.